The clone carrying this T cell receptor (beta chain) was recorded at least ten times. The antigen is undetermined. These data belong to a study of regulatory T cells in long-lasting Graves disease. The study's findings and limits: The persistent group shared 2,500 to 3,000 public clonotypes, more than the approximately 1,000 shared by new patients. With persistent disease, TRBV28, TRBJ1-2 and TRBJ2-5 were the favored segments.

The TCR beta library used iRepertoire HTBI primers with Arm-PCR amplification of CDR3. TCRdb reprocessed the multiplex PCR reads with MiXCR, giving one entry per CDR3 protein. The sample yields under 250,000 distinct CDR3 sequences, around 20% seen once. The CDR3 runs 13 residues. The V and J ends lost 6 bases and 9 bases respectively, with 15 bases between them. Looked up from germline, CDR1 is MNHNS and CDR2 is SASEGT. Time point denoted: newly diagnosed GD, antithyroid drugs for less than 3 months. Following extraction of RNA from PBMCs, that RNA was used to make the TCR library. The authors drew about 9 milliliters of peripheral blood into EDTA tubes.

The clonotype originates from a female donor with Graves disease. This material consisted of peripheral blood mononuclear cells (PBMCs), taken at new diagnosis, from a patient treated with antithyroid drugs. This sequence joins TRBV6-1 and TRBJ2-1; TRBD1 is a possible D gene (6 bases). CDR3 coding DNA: TGTGCCAGCAGGGGGACATCGTATGGTGAGCAGTTCTTC. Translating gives CASRGTSYGEQFF.